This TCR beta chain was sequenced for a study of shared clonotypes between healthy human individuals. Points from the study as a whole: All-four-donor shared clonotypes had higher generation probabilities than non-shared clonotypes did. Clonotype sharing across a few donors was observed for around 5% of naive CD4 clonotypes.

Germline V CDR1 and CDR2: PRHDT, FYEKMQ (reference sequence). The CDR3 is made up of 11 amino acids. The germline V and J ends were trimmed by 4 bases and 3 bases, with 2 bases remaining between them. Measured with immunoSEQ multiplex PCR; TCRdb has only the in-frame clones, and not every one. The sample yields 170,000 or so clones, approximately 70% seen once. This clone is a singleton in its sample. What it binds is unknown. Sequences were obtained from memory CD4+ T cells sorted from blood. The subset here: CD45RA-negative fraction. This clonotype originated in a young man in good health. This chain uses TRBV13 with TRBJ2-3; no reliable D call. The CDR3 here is CASSSTDTQYF. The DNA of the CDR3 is TGTGCCAGCAGCTCGACAGATACGCAGTATTTT.